The sequence of this T cell receptor beta chain was determined in a study of blood T cells in healthy people across ages. A second PCR of 7 to 11 cycles used a sample-barcoded 5' primer and a J-beta primer mix. The authors tagged each cDNA molecule using a template-switch adaptor with 12 random nucleotides. TCRdb processed the 5' RACE reads anew with MiXCR; each CDR3 protein has one entry. Of roughly 900,000 distinct CDR3 sequences in the sample, 25% to 35% were seen once. The CDR3 sequence is 15 residues long. CDR1 is SGDLS, CDR2 YYNGEE, per germline. V gave up 0 bases and J gave up 2 bases, with 11 bases separating them. There are many counts of this clonotype. As yet, its antigen is unknown. Study findings and constraints: Naive CD4+ cell counts and diversity both ran higher in long-lived than in aged donors.

The clonotype originates from a woman aged 80 or older in good health. The chain links TRBV9 to TRBJ2-5; D gene ambiguous. Sequencing was performed on blood. The CDR3 DNA is TGTGCCAGCAGCGTAGGGTTCGGGCAGCAAGAGACCCAGTACTTC. Its translation: CASSVGFGQQETQYF.